These T cell receptor beta chains were read from a single sample in a study of molecular identifiers for immune sequencing clone quantification. MiXCR, run by TCRdb on the PCR reads, gives a single entry per CDR3 protein. The sample lists 490,000 or so distinct CDR3 sequences; roughly 25% were seen once. Sequenced sample: naive CD8+ T cells from blood, with Jurkat cell RNA spiked in. Receptors were obtained from a human donor in good health. Some libraries in this study had Jurkat cell RNA spiked in. CDR3s include the opening cysteine and the closing phenylalanine or tryptophan. The D gene is left open where the match is weak. Only some rows state a clone size, as once, few, many or a class for expanded clones.

v_gene	d_gene	abundance	j_gene	CDR3nt	CDR3aa
TRBV20-1	TRBD1	few	TRBJ1-1	TGCAGTGCTAGAGATAGGCAGGGGGTTGTTAACCCTATTGAGGGCACTGAAGCTTTCTTT	CSARDRQGVVNPIEGTEAFF
TRBV7-6	TRBD1	NA	TRBJ2-7	TGTGCCAGCAGCGCCCGGGACAGGGGGTACAAGCAGTACTTC	CASSARDRGYKQYF
TRBV4-2	TRBD1	NA	TRBJ2-7	TGTGCCAGCAGCCAGGGACAGAGGGGATCCTCCTACGAGCAGTACTTC	CASSQGQRGSSYEQYF
TRBV4-3	NA	many	TRBJ2-7	TGCGCCAGCAGCCAAGAGACGAGTGGCGAGCAGTACTTC	CASSQETSGEQYF
TRBV30	NA	NA	TRBJ1-4	TGTGCCTGGAGTGCCCGCTGGGGGATTGTAGTTCCAACTAATGAAAAACTGTTTTTT	CAWSARWGIVVPTNEKLFF
TRBV14	TRBD2	NA	TRBJ2-7	TGTGCCAGCAGCCAAGATTGGTTCAGCGGGGGGTCCGGGGAGCAGTACTTC	CASSQDWFSGGSGEQYF
TRBV10-3	TRBD1	NA	TRBJ2-2	TGTGCCATCAGTGCCGGACAGGGGATCACCGGGGAGCTGTTTTTT	CAISAGQGITGELFF
TRBV7-2	NA	NA	TRBJ1-3	TGTGCCAGCAGCTCCGGGGATGCATGGAAGATCTCTGGAAACACCATATATTTT	CASSSGDAWKISGNTIYF
TRBV7-3	TRBD2	few	TRBJ2-7	TGTGCCAGCAGCCCACATTTGGAGCGGGACCACGAGCAGTACTTC	CASSPHLERDHEQYF
TRBV4-3	TRBD2	NA	TRBJ2-3	TGCGCCAGCAGCTCGCAGCGGGATTGGGATATGCAGTATTTT	CASSSQRDWDMQYF
TRBV4-1	NA	NA	TRBJ2-7	TGCGCCTGCAGCCAGGAGGTAGGGTGCGAGCAGTACTTC	CACSQEVGCEQYF
TRBV20-1	NA	NA	TRBJ2-2	TGCAGTGCTAAATTTTCCGGGGAGCTGTTTTTT	CSAKFSGELFF
TRBV29-1	NA	few	TRBJ2-7	TGCAGCGTTATGTTGCAGGGGAACAAGCAGTACTTC	CSVMLQGNKQYF
TRBV9	NA	few	TRBJ1-1	TGTGCCAGCAGCGGGCGGAACACTGAAGCTTTCTTT	CASSGRNTEAFF
TRBV6-5	TRBD1	NA	TRBJ2-1	TGTGCCAGCAAACTACAGGGGAGCAACAATGAGCAGTTCTTC	CASKLQGSNNEQFF
TRBV29-1	TRBD2	NA	TRBJ2-1	TGCAGCGTTGAAAATAGCGGGGGGCCCCTAAACAATGAGCAGTTCTTC	CSVENSGGPLNNEQFF
TRBV6-5	TRBD1	NA	TRBJ2-7	TGTGCCAGCAGTTACTCCGGGACAGGATTCGTGGAGCAGTACTTC	CASSYSGTGFVEQYF
TRBV29-1	NA	NA	TRBJ2-1	TGCAGCGTTGTCTATGCATCCTACAATGAGCAGTTCTTC	CSVVYASYNEQFF
TRBV6-1	NA	NA	TRBJ1-5	TGTGCCAGCAGTGACTTGGCTCCCTTCGGCCAGCCCCAGCATTTT	CASSDLAPFGQPQHF
TRBV6-5	TRBD1	few	TRBJ1-1	TGTGCCAGCAGTTACGCCATACAGGGGTTCCCTGAAGCTTTCTTT	CASSYAIQGFPEAFF
TRBV27	NA	few	TRBJ2-5	TGTGCCAGCAGCCCCGGGACCTTAGGGGAGACCCAGTACTTC	CASSPGTLGETQYF
TRBV27	TRBD2	NA	TRBJ2-7	TGTGCCAGCAGTTTTTCCGGGGGGGCGGGCGAGCAGTACTTC	CASSFSGGAGEQYF
TRBV7-3	TRBD1	NA	TRBJ2-1	TGTGCCAGCAGCTCGGGACAGGGGATCAATGCGCAGTTCTTC	CASSSGQGINAQFF
TRBV7-9	TRBD2	few	TRBJ2-3	TGTGCCAGCAGCAAGGGACTAGAGGTAGATACGCAGTATTTT	CASSKGLEVDTQYF
TRBV12-3/TRBV12-4	TRBD1	NA	TRBJ1-2	TGTGCCAGCAACCCGACAGGGGTAGCCTATGGCTACACCTTC	CASNPTGVAYGYTF
TRBV28	NA	NA	TRBJ2-1	TGTGCCACCCGGCCAGCGGAGGGGGCCATGACTTACAATGAGCAGTTCTTC	CATRPAEGAMTYNEQFF
TRBV24-1	TRBD2	NA	TRBJ2-1	TGTGCCACCAGTATTAGCGGGGGGCACAATGAGCAGTTCTTC	CATSISGGHNEQFF
TRBV7-2	TRBD1	few	TRBJ2-5	TGTGCCAGCAGCTCACAAACAGGGGGCGCAGAGACCCAGTACTTC	CASSSQTGGAETQYF
TRBV19	NA	once	TRBJ1-5	TGTGCCAGTAGTATCCGGGCGAAATACCAGCCCCAGCATTTT	CASSIRAKYQPQHF
TRBV24-1	TRBD2	many	TRBJ2-2	TGTGCCACCAGCGGGACTACGAACGCCGGGGAGCTGTTTTTT	CATSGTTNAGELFF
TRBV9	NA	NA	TRBJ2-7	TGTGCCAGCAGCGGACCCGGGAGTCCCTACGAGCAGTACTTC	CASSGPGSPYEQYF
TRBV19	NA	NA	TRBJ2-7	TGTGCCAGTAGTATCTCCTCTGCGGGGCCTCTCTACGAGCAGTACTTC	CASSISSAGPLYEQYF
TRBV6-2/TRBV6-3	TRBD1	NA	TRBJ2-3	TGTGCCAGCAGTTACTCGGCAGGGGGAGAGATAGATACGCAGTATTTT	CASSYSAGGEIDTQYF
TRBV19	TRBD1	few	TRBJ2-5	TGTGCCAGTAGGCGTTCGACAGGGGGCGGAGAGACCCAGTACTTC	CASRRSTGGGETQYF
TRBV20-1	TRBD1	many	TRBJ2-7	TGCAGTGCTAGAACAGGTTGGACAGGGAGTTCGTACGAGCAGTACTTC	CSARTGWTGSSYEQYF
TRBV2	NA	NA	TRBJ2-7	TGTGCCAGCAGCAATCCGGGACAACCTAATCGGCAGTACTTC	CASSNPGQPNRQYF
TRBV7-6	NA	NA	TRBJ2-7	TGTGCCAGCGCTGTGGCACCTGCCTACGAGCAGTACTTC	CASAVAPAYEQYF
TRBV7-9	TRBD2	few	TRBJ2-7	TGTGCCAGCAGCTCTCGACTAGCGGGGGGGCTCGAGCAGTACTTC	CASSSRLAGGLEQYF
TRBV19	TRBD1	few	TRBJ2-5	TGTGCCAGTAGTATGGGACAGGGGGTCGGAGAGACCCAGTACTTC	CASSMGQGVGETQYF
TRBV5-1	TRBD2	many	TRBJ2-1	TGCGCCAGCTGGTTGGGTCCGAGCGCGGGGGGCGTCTACAATGAGCAGTTCTTC	CASWLGPSAGGVYNEQFF
TRBV6-2/TRBV6-3	TRBD1	many	TRBJ2-3	TGTGCCAGCGGCGAGACAGGGTATGCCACAGATACGCAGTATTTT	CASGETGYATDTQYF
TRBV9	TRBD1	NA	TRBJ1-1	TGTGCCAGCAGCCTAGGGACAGGGGTACCTTTCTTT	CASSLGTGVPFF